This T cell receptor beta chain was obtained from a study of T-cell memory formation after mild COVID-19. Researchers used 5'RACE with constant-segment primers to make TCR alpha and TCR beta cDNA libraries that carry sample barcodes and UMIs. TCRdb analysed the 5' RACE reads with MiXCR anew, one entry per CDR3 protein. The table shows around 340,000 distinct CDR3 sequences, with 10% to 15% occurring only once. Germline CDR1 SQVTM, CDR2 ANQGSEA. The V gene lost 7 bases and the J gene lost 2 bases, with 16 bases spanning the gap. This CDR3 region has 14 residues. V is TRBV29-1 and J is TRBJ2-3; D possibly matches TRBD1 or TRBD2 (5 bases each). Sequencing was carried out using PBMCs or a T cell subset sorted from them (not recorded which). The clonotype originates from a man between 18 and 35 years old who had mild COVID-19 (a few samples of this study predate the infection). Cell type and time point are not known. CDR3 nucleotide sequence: TGCAGCGCACCGCCCGAGGGGTCCACAGATACGCAGTATTTT. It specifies CSAPPEGSTDTQYF.